The sequence of this T cell receptor (beta chain) was determined in a study of metastatic and nonmetastatic thyroid tumors. Overall study: The authors compared repertoires across blood and tumor or nodule tissue from malignant and benign thyroid patients.

Using MiXCR, TCRdb reanalyzed the PCR reads. The data show some 30,000 clones, with about 10% seen just once and around 16% held by the top ten. There are many counts of this clone. Thyroid surgery was preceded by no treatment in any patient. CDR1 is SGHRS, CDR2 YFSETQ, per germline. The length of the CDR3 is 16 residues. V lost 1 base and J 8 bases, leaving 21 bases between the germline ends. The sample comprised blood. The TCR comes from a female donor with papillary thyroid cancer or a benign thyroid nodule (not recorded which). Some clones in this sample may be carry-over from other donors' samples. This chain joins TRBV5-1 and TRBJ1-1; tentatively, D is TRBD1 (6 bases). The CDR3 is CASSLKSGAELLEAFF. CDR3 sequence (DNA): TGCGCCAGCAGCTTGAAGTCAGGGGCGGAACTTTTGGAAGCTTTCTTT.